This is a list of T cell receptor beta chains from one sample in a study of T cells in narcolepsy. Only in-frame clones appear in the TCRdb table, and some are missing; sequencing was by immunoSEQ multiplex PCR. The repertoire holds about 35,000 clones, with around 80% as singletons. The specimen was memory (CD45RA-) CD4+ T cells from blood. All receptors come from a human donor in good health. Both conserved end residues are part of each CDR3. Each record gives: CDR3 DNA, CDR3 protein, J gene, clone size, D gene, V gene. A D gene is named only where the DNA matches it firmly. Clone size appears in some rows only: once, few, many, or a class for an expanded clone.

TGTGCCAGCAGTGATCGGGACAAGGGGCGGGAGACCCAGTACTTC CASSDRDKGRETQYF TRBJ2-5 - - TRBV2
TGTGCCAGCCCCAAGGACAGGGGGCGCCGAGAGACCCAGTACTTC CASPKDRGRRETQYF TRBJ2-5 - TRBD1 TRBV2
TGCGCCAGCAGCTTGGGCGGGGGGCAGGGCGAAAAACTGTTTTTT CASSLGGGQGEKLFF TRBJ1-4 - - TRBV5-1
TGTGCCAGCAGCTTAGGTCACCAAACTGGAAACACCATATATTTT CASSLGHQTGNTIYF TRBJ1-3 - - TRBV5-4
TGCGCCAGCAGCGAGGGGAACACAGATACGCAGTATTTT CASSEGNTDTQYF TRBJ2-3 - - TRBV5-1
TGTGCCAGCAGCTTAGGGGGCACAGATACGCAGTATTTT CASSLGGTDTQYF TRBJ2-3 - - TRBV7-6
TGTGCCAGCAGTGAACGCGGGAGGTCTGGGGCCAACGTCCTGACTTTC CASSERGRSGANVLTF TRBJ2-6 - TRBD2 TRBV6-1
TGTGCCACCAGCAGAGATAAAGCTGGACAGGCCTATGGCTACACCTTC CATSRDKAGQAYGYTF TRBJ1-2 - TRBD1 TRBV15
TGTGCCAGCAGCCCCCCCGGCCGGGACAGGGCTAACTATGGCTACACCTTC CASSPPGRDRANYGYTF TRBJ1-2 - TRBD1 TRBV7-2
TGCGCCAGCAGCTTAACGGGACAACCAGAGACCCAGTACTTC CASSLTGQPETQYF TRBJ2-5 - - TRBV5-1
TGTGCCAGCAGCGCGACAGGGCTGGAAGAGACCCAGTACTTC CASSATGLEETQYF TRBJ2-5 few TRBD1 TRBV5-4
TGTGCCTCCCGACTAGCGGGGGGGACAGATACGCAGTATTTT CASRLAGGTDTQYF TRBJ2-3 - TRBD2 TRBV30
TGTGCCAGCAGGATCCATAGCGGGGGGATAAATGAGCAGTTCTTC CASRIHSGGINEQFF TRBJ2-1 - TRBD2 TRBV7-3
TGTGCCAGCAACTTCGGGGACAGGGGGGGTGGCTACACCTTC CASNFGDRGGGYTF TRBJ1-2 - TRBD1 TRBV5-6
TGTGCCAGCAGCGACCTTCGGAGACTGGGCGAGCAGTACTTC CASSDLRRLGEQYF TRBJ2-7 - - TRBV7-9
TGTGCCAGCAGCCGGACAGGCGACTATGGCTACACCTTC CASSRTGDYGYTF TRBJ1-2 - TRBD1 TRBV6-9
TGTGCCAGCAGCTCCATCCGGGACACTGAAGCTTTCTTT CASSSIRDTEAFF TRBJ1-1 - - TRBV7-8
TGTGCCAGCAGATCCGGGCTCGGCTACACCTTC CASRSGLGYTF TRBJ1-2 - - TRBV28
TGTGCCAGCAGCTTGGTGGAGGGAAGAGAGACCCAGTACTTC CASSLVEGRETQYF TRBJ2-5 - - TRBV5-5
TGTGTCAGAAGCTTAGTGACGGGAGGGCCCTACGAGCAGTACTTC CVRSLVTGGPYEQYF TRBJ2-7 once - TRBV7-5
TGTGCCAGTAGCAACGGACGGTACACTGAAGCTTTCTTT CASSNGRYTEAFF TRBJ1-1 - - TRBV19